The rows below give T cell receptor beta chains drawn from one sample of a study of blood T cell repertoires in COVID-19. Data came from immunoSEQ multiplex PCR; TCRdb stores just in-frame clones and leaves some out. The sample lists some 200,000 clones, roughly 91% occurring once. Sample: peripheral blood. These receptors all come from a man aged 40-55 years with active or convalescent COVID-19. CDR3s include the opening cysteine and the closing phenylalanine or tryptophan. The order of the fields is D gene, V gene, J gene, clone size, CDR3 protein, CDR3 DNA. A D gene is named only where the DNA matches it firmly. Size tells how often a clone was seen (once, few, many) or the class of an expanded clone, and some rows leave it out.

D: .; V: TRBV5-6; J: TRBJ1-1; size: .; CDR3: CASSSAATAVWYAEAFF; DNA: TGTGCCAGCAGCAGTGCTGCGACCGCGGTTTGGTACGCTGAAGCTTTCTTT
D: TRBD1; V: TRBV5-1; J: TRBJ1-6; size: .; CDR3: CASSSGQDGSPLHF; DNA: TGCGCCAGCAGCTCAGGACAGGACGGTTCACCCCTCCACTTT
D: .; V: TRBV19; J: TRBJ2-7; size: .; CDR3: CASSPLGTSINYEQYF; DNA: TGTGCCAGTAGTCCCTTAGGTACTAGTATCAACTACGAGCAGTACTTC
D: TRBD1; V: TRBV5-1; J: TRBJ1-1; size: .; CDR3: CASSLTGGARTEAFF; DNA: TGCGCCAGCAGCTTGACAGGGGGCGCCCGTACTGAAGCTTTCTTT
D: .; V: TRBV5-4; J: TRBJ2-5; size: .; CDR3: CASSLGGDQETQYF; DNA: TGTGCCAGCAGCCTGGGCGGGGACCAAGAGACCCAGTACTTC
D: .; V: TRBV6-5; J: TRBJ2-6; size: .; CDR3: CASSYPPGSGANVLTF; DNA: TGTGCCAGCAGTTACCCTCCAGGCTCTGGGGCCAACGTCCTGACTTTC
D: TRBD1; V: TRBV2; J: TRBJ2-3; size: few; CDR3: CASNRDRGPDTQYF; DNA: TGTGCCAGCAACCGGGACAGGGGGCCAGATACGCAGTATTTT
D: .; V: TRBV3-1/TRBV3-2; J: TRBJ2-3; size: once; CDR3: CASSLRATGTSQYF; DNA: TGTGCCAGCAGCCTCCGCGCCACAGGGACCAGTCAGTATTTT
D: .; V: TRBV21-1; J: TRBJ1-6; size: .; CDR3: CASSKHRDSSPLHF; DNA: TGTGCCAGCAGCAAACATAGGGACAGCTCACCCCTCCACTTT
D: .; V: TRBV5-1; J: TRBJ1-2; size: .; CDR3: CASSLSDSNYGYTF; DNA: TGCGCCAGCAGCTTGTCGGACAGTAACTATGGCTACACCTTC
D: TRBD1; V: TRBV5-1; J: TRBJ2-7; size: once; CDR3: CASSWAGQGSHEQYF; DNA: TGCGCCAGCAGCTGGGCGGGACAGGGGTCCCACGAGCAGTACTTC
D: .; V: TRBV5-4; J: TRBJ2-5; size: .; CDR3: CASSLSGGETQYF; DNA: TGTGCCAGCAGCTTGAGTGGAGGGGAGACCCAGTACTTC
D: .; V: TRBV28; J: TRBJ1-1; size: .; CDR3: CASSLPQGNTEAFF; DNA: TGTGCCAGCAGTTTGCCCCAGGGGAACACTGAAGCTTTCTTT
D: TRBD1; V: TRBV24-1; J: TRBJ2-7; size: .; CDR3: CATSDKRQGARYEQYF; DNA: TGTGCCACCAGTGACAAGAGACAGGGGGCTAGGTACGAGCAGTACTTC
D: TRBD1; V: TRBV29-1; J: TRBJ2-5; size: .; CDR3: CSVLPNGRTGGRQETQYF; DNA: TGCAGCGTCCTCCCGAACGGCCGGACAGGGGGTAGGCAAGAGACCCAGTACTTC
D: .; V: TRBV19; J: TRBJ1-5; size: .; CDR3: CASSIDRGNQPQHF; DNA: TGTGCCAGTAGTATCGACAGAGGCAATCAGCCCCAGCATTTT
D: .; V: TRBV5-1; J: TRBJ1-1; size: .; CDR3: CASSLLGLTEAFF; DNA: TGCGCCAGCAGCTTGTTAGGACTCACTGAAGCTTTCTTT
D: TRBD2; V: TRBV24-1; J: TRBJ2-3; size: .; CDR3: CATSPGGEGTDTQYF; DNA: TGTGCCACCAGCCCCGGGGGGGAAGGCACAGATACGCAGTATTTT
D: TRBD2; V: TRBV11-2; J: TRBJ2-5; size: .; CDR3: CASSSRTSGFQETQYF; DNA: TGTGCCAGCAGCTCCAGGACTAGCGGATTCCAAGAGACCCAGTACTTC
D: TRBD1; V: TRBV3-1/TRBV3-2; J: TRBJ2-3; size: .; CDR3: CASRTGQFSTDTQYF; DNA: TGTGCCAGCAGGACGGGACAGTTTTCCACAGATACGCAGTATTTT
D: .; V: TRBV2; J: TRBJ2-7; size: once; CDR3: CAIKLYSGSYEQYF; DNA: TGTGCCATCAAATTATACAGCGGCAGCTACGAGCAGTACTTC
D: .; V: TRBV11-3; J: TRBJ2-3; size: .; CDR3: CASSTLFDIGTDTQYF; DNA: TGTGCCAGCAGCACCCTTTTTGACATCGGAACAGATACGCAGTATTTT
D: TRBD1; V: TRBV6-5; J: TRBJ1-1; size: once; CDR3: CASTPGQGAPEAFF; DNA: TGTGCCAGCACCCCGGGACAGGGGGCACCTGAAGCTTTCTTT
D: .; V: TRBV19; J: TRBJ1-5; size: once; CDR3: CASSREGVEASVYQPQHF; DNA: TGTGCCAGTAGTAGGGAGGGCGTAGAGGCTTCGGTTTATCAGCCCCAGCATTTT
D: .; V: TRBV28; J: TRBJ1-1; size: once; CDR3: CASSFGGVEAFF; DNA: TGTGCCAGCAGTTTTGGGGGGGTAGAAGCTTTCTTT
D: TRBD2; V: TRBV19; J: TRBJ2-7; size: .; CDR3: CASSLLAGSGSYEQYF; DNA: TGTGCCAGTAGTTTATTAGCGGGTTCGGGCTCCTACGAGCAGTACTTC
D: .; V: TRBV3-1/TRBV3-2; J: TRBJ1-3; size: .; CDR3: CASSQRGGSGNTIYF; DNA: TGTGCCAGCAGCCAGAGGGGGGGCTCTGGAAACACCATATATTTT
D: .; V: TRBV7-2; J: TRBJ2-7; size: .; CDR3: CASSPGGVGYEQYF; DNA: TGTGCCAGCAGCCCTGGCGGGGTCGGGTACGAGCAGTACTTC
D: .; V: TRBV27; J: TRBJ1-1; size: .; CDR3: CASSLSGVTEAFF; DNA: TGTGCCAGCAGTTTATCCGGGGTCACTGAAGCTTTCTTT
D: .; V: TRBV14; J: TRBJ1-4; size: .; CDR3: CASSQVAGAGEKLFF; DNA: TGTGCCAGCAGCCAAGTGGCGGGCGCGGGTGAAAAACTGTTTTTT
D: .; V: TRBV10-3; J: TRBJ2-7; size: .; CDR3: CAISSGTYEQYF; DNA: TGTGCCATCTCCAGCGGAACCTACGAGCAGTACTTC